This T cell receptor beta chain was captured by sequencing in a study of chemoradiotherapy in HPV16-positive cancers. A remark on this clone: The antigen is unknown.

The CDR3 spans 14 residues. V was pared by 3 bases and J by 4 bases, with 9 bases between. Germline V gene lookup returns CDR1 MDHEN and CDR2 SYDVKM. Study-wide results and limits: During treatment, candidate HPV-specific clones and E7-related motifs expanded in tumor. Only a couple of HPV16-positive patients supplied the functional HPV-specificity definition.

Repertoires were sampled repeatedly during chemoradiotherapy. Profiling relied on immunoSEQ multiplex PCR, and the TCRdb table lists in-frame clones only, not all of them. This sample has about 10,000 clones, with around 74% found just once. The chain has TRBV28 and TRBJ2-2, with D unclear. The TCR comes from a human donor with HPV-associated anogenital cancer. This specimen was collected from a patient who underwent chemoradiotherapy. DNA of the CDR3: TGTGCCAGCAGTTTTTTATCCGGCACCGGGGAGCTGTTTTTT. Residues: CASSFLSGTGELFF.